The rows below give T cell receptor beta chains drawn from one sample of a study of STAT5B mutations in CD4+ large granular lymphocyte leukemia. The method was immunoSEQ multiplex PCR; TCRdb's version includes in-frame clones alone and lacks a portion of them. Among roughly 30,000 clones listed, roughly 74% were seen once. Specimen: CD4+ T cells from blood buffy coats. Receptors were obtained from a human donor in good health. Each CDR3 is given with its conserved first and last residue.

j_call	v_call	cdr3_aa
TRBJ1-5	TRBV18	CASSPTGIGDQPQHF
TRBJ2-3	TRBV7-8	CASSLGPGGDITDTQYF
TRBJ1-5	TRBV27	CASSKGHQPQHF
TRBJ2-1	TRBV6-1	CASSLGTALHNEQFF
TRBJ2-1	TRBV30	CAWTSGGYNEQFF
TRBJ2-3	TRBV15	CATSSRLAGTTDTQYF
TRBJ1-1	TRBV7-9	CASSRLTGVGHTEAFF
TRBJ1-6	TRBV9	CASSAGPFGGRSPLHF
TRBJ1-2	TRBV27	CASSLGPNYGYTF
TRBJ1-1	TRBV5-1	CASSLEPGVKTEAFF
TRBJ2-5	TRBV11-3	CASSLTTSGETQYF
TRBJ1-5	TRBV28	CASSLSGGYQPQHF
TRBJ1-1	TRBV6-6	CASSMDRGNTEAFF
TRBJ1-2	TRBV11-2	CASSPGRNYGYTF
TRBJ2-3	TRBV10-3	CAAMDRGKQGGDADTQYF
TRBJ2-1	TRBV7-2	CASSFTSGRGYEQFF
TRBJ1-1	TRBV4-1	CVSSQVQGARNTEAFF